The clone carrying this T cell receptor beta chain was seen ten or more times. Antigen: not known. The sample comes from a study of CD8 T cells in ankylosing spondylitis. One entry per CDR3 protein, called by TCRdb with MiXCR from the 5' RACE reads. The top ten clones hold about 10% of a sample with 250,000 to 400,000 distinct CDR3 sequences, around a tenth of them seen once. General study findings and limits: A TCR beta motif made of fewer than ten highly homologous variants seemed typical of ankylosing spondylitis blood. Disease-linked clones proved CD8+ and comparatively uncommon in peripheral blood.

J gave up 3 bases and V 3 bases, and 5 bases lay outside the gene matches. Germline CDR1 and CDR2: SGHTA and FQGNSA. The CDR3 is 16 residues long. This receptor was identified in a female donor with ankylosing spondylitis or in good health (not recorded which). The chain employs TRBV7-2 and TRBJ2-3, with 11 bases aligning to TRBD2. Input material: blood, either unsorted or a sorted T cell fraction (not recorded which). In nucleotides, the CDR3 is TGTGCCAGCAGCTTCCGACTAGCGGGAAGTACAGATACGCAGTATTTT. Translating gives CASSFRLAGSTDTQYF. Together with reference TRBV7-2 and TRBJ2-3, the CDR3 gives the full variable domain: GAGVSQSPSNKVTEKGKDVELRCDPISGHTALYWYRQSLGQGLEFLIYFQGNSAPDKSGLPSDRFSAERTGGSVSTLTIQRTQQEDSAVYLCASSFRLAGSTDTQYFGPGTRLTVL.